A selection of T cell receptor beta chains follows, all from one sample in a study of PD-1 blockade in classical Hodgkin lymphoma. Sequencing used immunoSEQ multiplex PCR; TCRdb keeps in-frame clones, though not all of them. The top ten clones hold 2.8% of a sample with some 100,000 clones, more than 90% of them seen once. Sequences were derived from peripheral blood mononuclear cells (PBMCs), sampled at baseline. Receptors originate from a human donor with classical Hodgkin lymphoma. Each CDR3 is given with its conserved first and last residue. Each record gives: J gene, D gene, clone size, V gene, CDR3 protein, CDR3 DNA. A D gene is named only where the DNA matches it firmly. Some rows have no size entry. The others give once, few or many, or a class for an expanded clone.

>TRBJ1-2|NA|NA|TRBV6-5
CASSYSLTGPNYGYTF
TGTGCCAGCAGTTACTCCTTGACAGGACCCAACTATGGCTACACCTTC
>TRBJ1-2|TRBD1|NA|TRBV30
CAWSRGPTNYGYTF
TGTGCCTGGAGCAGGGGGCCAACTAACTATGGCTACACCTTC
>TRBJ2-7|TRBD2|NA|TRBV27
CASSLSVSPSGHYEQYF
TGTGCCAGCAGTTTATCGGTGTCGCCTAGCGGGCACTACGAGCAGTACTTC
>TRBJ2-7|NA|NA|TRBV28
CASRLLFGSYNEQYF
TGTGCCAGCAGACTACTGTTCGGGAGTTACAACGAGCAGTACTTC
>TRBJ2-3|NA|NA|TRBV6-6
CASSYGGSTDTQYF
TGTGCCAGCAGTTACGGAGGAAGCACAGATACGCAGTATTTT
>TRBJ2-7|TRBD1|NA|TRBV6-1
CATAPGQGYEQYF
TGTGCCACCGCCCCGGGACAGGGCTACGAGCAGTACTTC
>TRBJ2-7|TRBD2|NA|TRBV5-1
CASSLSGTSGSYEQYF
TGCGCCAGCAGCTTGTCCGGGACTAGCGGCTCCTACGAGCAGTACTTC
>TRBJ2-1|NA|NA|TRBV27
CASSFRGGLYSEQFF
TGTGCCAGCAGTTTCCGCGGGGGCCTCTACAGTGAGCAGTTCTTC
>TRBJ2-6|NA|NA|TRBV9
CASSVDSSGANVLTF
TGTGCCAGCAGCGTAGACAGCTCTGGGGCCAACGTCCTGACTTTC
>TRBJ2-2|NA|NA|TRBV9
CASSVGGQGRNTGELFF
TGTGCCAGCAGCGTAGGCGGGCAGGGGAGGAACACCGGGGAGCTGTTTTTT
>TRBJ2-2|NA|NA|TRBV6-5
CASSYSPNTGELFF
TGTGCCAGCAGTTACTCGCCAAACACCGGGGAGCTGTTTTTT
>TRBJ1-2|NA|NA|TRBV5-1
CASSSHSESYGYTF
TGCGCCAGCAGCTCTCACTCGGAGTCTTATGGCTACACCTTC
>TRBJ1-3|TRBD1|NA|TRBV10-3
CAISDGTGSGNTIYF
TGTGCCATCAGCGACGGGACAGGTTCTGGAAACACCATATATTTT
>TRBJ2-7|NA|NA|TRBV7-2
CASSSEGRYGQYF
TGTGCCAGCAGCTCAGAGGGACGGTATGGGCAGTACTTC
>TRBJ2-1|NA|NA|TRBV12-1
CASSFVRTSDYNEQFF
TGTGCCAGCAGCTTTGTCAGGACTAGCGACTACAATGAGCAGTTCTTC
>TRBJ2-1|TRBD2|once|TRBV19
CASSIREAGSYNEQFF
TGTGCCAGTAGTATACGGGAGGCGGGCTCCTACAATGAGCAGTTCTTC
>TRBJ2-1|TRBD2|NA|TRBV27
CASSSTRLAGDFEQFF
TGTGCCAGCAGTTCTACTAGACTAGCGGGAGACTTCGAGCAGTTCTTC
>TRBJ2-7|NA|NA|TRBV19
CASKGTMEVDEQYF
TGTGCCAGTAAAGGGACAATGGAGGTCGACGAGCAGTACTTC
>TRBJ2-2|NA|NA|TRBV5-1
CASSLGLGAGAGELFF
TGCGCCAGCAGCTTGGGTCTGGGGGCAGGTGCCGGGGAGCTGTTTTTT
>TRBJ1-1|NA|NA|TRBV12-2
CASRSCGTTGGGTEAFF
TGTGCAAGTCGCTCTTGCGGAACGACAGGGGGCGGCACTGAAGCTTTCTTT
>TRBJ2-6|NA|NA|TRBV27
CASSSTGSGANVLTF
TGTGCCAGCAGTTCAACAGGAAGTGGGGCCAACGTCCTGACTTTC
>TRBJ2-3|TRBD2|NA|TRBV9
CASSVGPSGRHTDTQYF
TGTGCCAGCAGCGTAGGGCCTAGCGGGCGCCACACAGATACGCAGTATTTT
>TRBJ2-7|NA|NA|TRBV25-1
CASGQTGGSYEQYF
TGTGCCAGCGGTCAGACAGGTGGGAGCTACGAGCAGTACTTC
>TRBJ1-2|TRBD1|few|TRBV5-1
CASSYGTPGQGYYGYTF
TGCGCCAGCAGCTATGGAACACCGGGACAGGGTTACTATGGCTACACCTTC
>TRBJ2-3|NA|NA|TRBV10-1
CASPRWGACTDTQYF
TGCGCCAGCCCCCGGTGGGGGGCCTGCACAGATACGCAGTATTTT
>TRBJ2-2|NA|NA|TRBV9
CASSVAEAGELFF
TGTGCCAGCAGCGTAGCGGAGGCCGGGGAGCTGTTTTTT
>TRBJ2-7|NA|NA|TRBV6-5
CASSYRGPFSYEQYF
TGTGCCAGCAGTTACAGGGGTCCCTTCTCCTACGAGCAGTACTTC
>TRBJ1-2|NA|NA|TRBV29-1
CSVDIGRSYGYTF
TGCAGCGTTGATATCGGCAGGTCGTATGGCTACACCTTC
>TRBJ1-1|NA|NA|TRBV21-1
CASQPRGAFF
TGTGCCAGCCAACCTCGGGGAGCTTTCTTT
>TRBJ2-5|TRBD2|NA|TRBV11-1
CASSFDRGGRETQYF
TGTGCCAGCAGCTTTGACCGGGGGGGTAGGGAGACCCAGTACTTC
>TRBJ1-5|NA|NA|TRBV18
CASTDSGDQPQHF
TGTGCCAGCACGGACAGCGGCGATCAGCCCCAGCATTTT
>TRBJ1-3|NA|NA|TRBV28
CASSLVTGGNTIYF
TGTGCCAGCAGTTTGGTAACAGGGGGAAACACCATATATTTT
>TRBJ2-3|TRBD2|NA|TRBV20-1
CSGGTDTQYF
TGCAGCGGGGGGACAGATACGCAGTATTTT
>TRBJ2-1|TRBD2|NA|TRBV5-1
CASSSGLGREQFF
TGCGCCAGCAGCTCCGGACTCGGGAGGGAGCAGTTCTTC
>TRBJ1-2|TRBD1|NA|TRBV28
CASRETGGGLGGYTF
TGTGCCAGCAGAGAAACAGGGGGAGGTCTCGGTGGCTACACCTTC
>TRBJ1-1|NA|NA|TRBV28
CASSPHQGFSAEAFF
TGTGCCAGCAGCCCACATCAAGGGTTCTCTGCTGAAGCTTTCTTT
>TRBJ2-7|TRBD2|NA|TRBV28
CASSPWGGSFYEQYF
TGTGCCAGCAGTCCATGGGGCGGGAGCTTTTACGAGCAGTACTTC
>TRBJ1-1|NA|NA|TRBV19
CASSKTGNTEAFF
TGTGCCAGTAGCAAGACAGGGAACACTGAAGCTTTCTTT
>TRBJ1-1|NA|NA|TRBV4-1
CASSQVEGVTEAFF
TGCGCCAGCAGCCAAGTTGAGGGGGTCACTGAAGCTTTCTTT
>TRBJ2-1|NA|once|TRBV29-1
CSVGRAVLHNEQFF
TGCAGCGTTGGTCGGGCTGTTCTCCACAATGAGCAGTTCTTC
>TRBJ2-7|NA|NA|TRBV5-4
CASSSDSPLEQYF
TGTGCCAGCAGCTCGGACTCCCCCCTGGAGCAGTACTTC
>TRBJ2-7|NA|NA|TRBV9
CASSVGGSSSYEQYF
TGTGCCAGCAGCGTAGGGGGCAGCTCTTCCTACGAGCAGTACTTC
>TRBJ2-6|NA|NA|TRBV15
CATVRGSEDSGANVLTF
TGTGCCACCGTGAGGGGGTCGGAAGACTCTGGGGCCAACGTCCTGACTTTC
>TRBJ1-1|NA|NA|TRBV5-1
CASSLGQINTEAFF
TGCGCCAGCAGCTTGGGGCAGATAAACACTGAAGCTTTCTTT
>TRBJ1-4|TRBD1|NA|TRBV30
CAWRVSTNPGQGVNSANEKLFF
TGTGCCTGGAGGGTGTCAACGAATCCGGGACAGGGGGTTAATTCTGCTAATGAAAAACTGTTTTTT
>TRBJ1-5|TRBD1|once|TRBV4-1
CASSQFPTGGAVQPQHF
TGCGCCAGCAGCCAATTCCCGACAGGGGGCGCGGTTCAGCCCCAGCATTTT
>TRBJ2-6|TRBD1|NA|TRBV7-9
CASTRSDRGITGANVLTF
TGTGCCAGCACCCGATCCGACAGGGGTATTACTGGGGCCAACGTCCTGACTTTC